These 9 T cell receptor beta chains came from one sample sequenced in a study of T cells after yellow fever vaccination. TCRdb processed the 5' RACE reads anew with MiXCR; each CDR3 protein has one entry. The sample holds some 400,000 distinct CDR3 sequences; around 19% are singletons and the top ten take 15% to 20%. The input for sequencing was PBMCs, taken before the yellow fever booster vaccination. The receptor set was obtained from a man aged 18 to 29 who received the YFV17D yellow fever vaccine.

In this sample, this clonotype turned up many times. This chain joins TRBV5-4 and TRBJ1-1, with TRBD1 as a possible D gene (5 bases). The CDR3 sequence is 15 residues long. V was trimmed by 2 bases and J by 3 bases, leaving 14 bases between them. Per germline, CDR1 SGHNT and CDR2 YYREEE (reference sequence). In DNA form, the CDR3 reads TGTGCCAGCAGCTTCAAATCGGGGGGGGACACTGAAGCTTTCTTT. This encodes CASSFKSGGDTEAFF.

This clonotype appeared a few times. CDR3 residues: CSAMGVNEQYV. The CDR3 DNA sequence: TGCAGCGCCATGGGGGTGAACGAGCAGTACGTC. V gene TRBV29-1 combines with J gene TRBJ2-7; D is tentatively TRBD1 or TRBD2 (5 bases each). Trimming took off 7 bases at V and 5 bases at J, with 12 bases between the two ends. Germline values: CDR1 SQVTM, CDR2 ANQGSEA. The CDR3 length is 11 residues.

The chain is built from TRBV29-1 and TRBJ2-1, with 14 bases fitting TRBD2. Germline V lookup: CDR1 SQVTM, CDR2 ANQGSEA. The CDR3 totals 14 residues. Unmatched junction bases numbered 7, after V lost 7 bases and J lost 8 bases. CDR3 residues: CSEGKTSGGDEQFF. The CDR3, as DNA: TGCAGCGAGGGGAAGACTAGCGGGGGGGATGAGCAGTTCTTC.

This clonotype turned up a few times. The chain has TRBV12-3 or TRBV12-4 and TRBJ1-5; D is unclear. There are 13 residues in the CDR3. Trimming stripped 3 bases from V and 7 bases from J, with 10 bases between. CDR3 nucleotide sequence: TGTGCCAGCAGTTTGCGGGAATACCAGCCCCAGCATTTT. Encoded protein: CASSLREYQPQHF.

This clonotype showed up many times. V and J are TRBV5-1 and TRBJ2-7; no clear D. V gave up 1 base and J gave up 6 bases, with 11 bases separating them. Germline CDR1 SGHRS, CDR2 YFSETQ. This CDR3 contains 13 residues. The CDR3 region has the DNA TGCGCCAGCAGCTTGCTAAGTGCTACCGAGCAGTACGTC. Amino acid sequence: CASSLLSATEQYV.

The chain couples TRBV3-1 to TRBJ1-1, with 9 bases identical to TRBD1. The CDR3 has 15 amino acids. V was pared by 4 bases and J by 4 bases, with 7 bases of the junction left unmatched. The germline V gene encodes CDR1 LGHDT and CDR2 YNNKEL (reference sequence). The CDR3 loop reads CASSPYRDRVTEAFF. The CDR3 region has the DNA TGTGCCAGCAGCCCATACCGGGACAGGGTCACTGAAGCTTTCTTT.

In this sample, this clonotype turned up a few times. The V gene is TRBV18, the J gene TRBJ2-3; 7 bases match TRBD2. J was trimmed by 2 bases and V by 8 bases; bases with no gene match: 16. Germline lookup yields CDR1 KGHSH and CDR2 LQKENI. The CDR3 totals 17 residues. The CDR3 nucleotides are TGTGCCAGCGTCACCAGGAGGACTAGGGAGCCCACAGATACGCAGTATTTT. Translating gives CASVTRRTREPTDTQYF. Combining the CDR3 with reference TRBV18 and TRBJ2-3 gives the whole variable domain NAGVMQNPRHLVRRRGQEARLRCSPMKGHSHVYWYRQLPEEGLKFMVYLQKENIIDESGMPKERFSAEFPKEGPSILRIQQVVRGDSAAYFCASVTRRTREPTDTQYFGPGTRLTVL.

This clonotype occurred a few times. The chain has TRBV7-2 and TRBJ1-1; D is ambiguous. CDR3 length: 15 residues. Germline loops: CDR1 SGHTA, CDR2 FQGNSA. Trimming pared 1 base from V and 0 bases from J, leaving 9 bases between. CDR3 in DNA: TGTGCCAGCAGCTTAGGTGTGGGATTGAACACTGAAGCTTTCTTT. Amino acids: CASSLGVGLNTEAFF.

The chain carries TRBV7-3 and TRBJ2-7, with D perhaps TRBD1 (6 bases). The CDR3 runs 14 residues. The germline V gene encodes CDR1 SGHTA and CDR2 FQGTGA. V was clipped by 5 bases and J by 7 bases, with 18 bases between them. The CDR3 nucleotides read TGTGCCAGCAGCAATACTACAGGGTGGAGGGAGCAGTACGTC. Its protein is CASSNTTGWREQYV.